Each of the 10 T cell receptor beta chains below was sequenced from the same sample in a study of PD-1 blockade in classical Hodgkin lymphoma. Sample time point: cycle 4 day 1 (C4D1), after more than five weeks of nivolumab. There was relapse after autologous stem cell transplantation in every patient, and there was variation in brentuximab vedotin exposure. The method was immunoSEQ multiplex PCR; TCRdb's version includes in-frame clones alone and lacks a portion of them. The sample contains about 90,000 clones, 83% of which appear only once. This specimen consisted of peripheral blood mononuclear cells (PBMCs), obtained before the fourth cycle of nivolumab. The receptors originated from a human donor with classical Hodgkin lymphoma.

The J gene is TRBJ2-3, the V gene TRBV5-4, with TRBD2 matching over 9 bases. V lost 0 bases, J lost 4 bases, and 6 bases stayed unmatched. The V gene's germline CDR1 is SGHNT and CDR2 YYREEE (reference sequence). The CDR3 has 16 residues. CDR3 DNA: TGTGCCAGCAGCTTGGGGTCTAGCGGGATCGCAGATACGCAGTATTTT. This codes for CASSLGSSGIADTQYF.

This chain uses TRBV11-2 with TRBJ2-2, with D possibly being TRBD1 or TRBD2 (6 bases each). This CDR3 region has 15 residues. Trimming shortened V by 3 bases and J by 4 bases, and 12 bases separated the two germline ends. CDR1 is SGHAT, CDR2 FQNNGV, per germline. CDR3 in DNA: TGTGCCAGCAGCTTGGGGGGCTGGAGCACCGGGGAGCTGTTTTTT. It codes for CASSLGGWSTGELFF. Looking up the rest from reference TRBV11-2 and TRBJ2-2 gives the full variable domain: EAGVAQSPRYKIIEKRQSVAFWCNPISGHATLYWYQQILGQGPKLLIQFQNNGVVDDSQLPKDRFSAERLKGVDSTLKIQPAKLEDSAVYLCASSLGGWSTGELFFGEGSRLTVL.

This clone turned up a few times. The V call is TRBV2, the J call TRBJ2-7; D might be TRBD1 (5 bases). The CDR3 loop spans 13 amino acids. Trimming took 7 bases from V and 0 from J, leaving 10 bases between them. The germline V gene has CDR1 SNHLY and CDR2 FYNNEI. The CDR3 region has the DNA TGTGCCAGCAACAGGCAGAGCTCCTACGAGCAGTACTTC. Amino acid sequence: CASNRQSSYEQYF.

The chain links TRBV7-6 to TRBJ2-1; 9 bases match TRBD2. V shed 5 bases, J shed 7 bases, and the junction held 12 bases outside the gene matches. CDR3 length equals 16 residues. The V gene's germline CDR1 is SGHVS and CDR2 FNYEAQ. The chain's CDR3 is CASSNLIAGVGNEQFF. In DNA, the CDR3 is TGTGCCAGCAGCAATCTTATAGCGGGAGTGGGGAATGAGCAGTTCTTC.

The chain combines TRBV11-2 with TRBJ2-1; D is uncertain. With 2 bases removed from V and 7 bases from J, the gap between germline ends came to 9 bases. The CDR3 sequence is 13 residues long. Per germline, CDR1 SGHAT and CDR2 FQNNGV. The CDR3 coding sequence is TGTGCCAGCAGCTTAATAGGCCAAAATGAGCAGTTCTTC. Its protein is CASSLIGQNEQFF. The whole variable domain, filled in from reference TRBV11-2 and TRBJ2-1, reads EAGVAQSPRYKIIEKRQSVAFWCNPISGHATLYWYQQILGQGPKLLIQFQNNGVVDDSQLPKDRFSAERLKGVDSTLKIQPAKLEDSAVYLCASSLIGQNEQFFGPGTRLTVL.

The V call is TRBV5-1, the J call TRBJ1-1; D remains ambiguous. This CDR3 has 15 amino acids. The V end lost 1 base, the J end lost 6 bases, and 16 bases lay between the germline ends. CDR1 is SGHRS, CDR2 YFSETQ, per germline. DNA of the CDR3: TGCGCCAGCAGCTTGTCGGCTAGAGGGTTCTCTGAAGCTTTCTTT. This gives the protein CASSLSARGFSEAFF.

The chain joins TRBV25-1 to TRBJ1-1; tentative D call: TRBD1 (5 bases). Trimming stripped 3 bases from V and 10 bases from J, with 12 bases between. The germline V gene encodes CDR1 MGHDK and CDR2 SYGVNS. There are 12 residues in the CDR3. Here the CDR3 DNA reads TGTGCCAGCAGTGAGGGGCCAGCCCTAGCTTTCTTT. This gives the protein CASSEGPALAFF.

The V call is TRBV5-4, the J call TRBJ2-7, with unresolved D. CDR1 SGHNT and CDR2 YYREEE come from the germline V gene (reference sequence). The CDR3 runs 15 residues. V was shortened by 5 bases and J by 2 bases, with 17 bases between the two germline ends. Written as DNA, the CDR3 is TGTGCCAGCAGTCCGACTGCTGCTAAGACCTACGAGCAGTACTTC. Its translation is CASSPTAAKTYEQYF.

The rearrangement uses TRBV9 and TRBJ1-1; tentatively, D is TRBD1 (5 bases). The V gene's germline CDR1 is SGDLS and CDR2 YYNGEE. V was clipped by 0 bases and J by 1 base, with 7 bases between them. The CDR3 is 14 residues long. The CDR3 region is CASSVAGRNTEAFF. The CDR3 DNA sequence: TGTGCCAGCAGCGTAGCAGGGAGGAACACTGAAGCTTTCTTT.

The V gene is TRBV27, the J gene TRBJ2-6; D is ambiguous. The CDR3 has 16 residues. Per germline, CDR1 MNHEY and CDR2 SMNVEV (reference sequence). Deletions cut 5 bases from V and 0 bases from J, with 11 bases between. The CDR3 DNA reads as TGTGCCAGCAGTGCTACTCGGAACTCTGGGGCCAACGTCCTGACTTTC. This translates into CASSATRNSGANVLTF.